This TCR beta chain was documented in a study of beta chain features in type 1 diabetes. This clone was observed a handful of times. TCRB transcripts that were expressed got sequenced, as all of the isolated RNA had been reverse transcribed. This table comes from immunoSEQ multiplex PCR, and its TCRdb copy is limited to in-frame clones, with some not included. The sample has under 500,000 clones, 25% to 35% seen once. Sample: naive CD4+ T cells from blood. This TCR was sampled from a man between 18 and 35 years old in good health.

The CDR3 DNA reads TGTGCCAGCAGCCCTCAACTAGCGGGCAGCTCCTACGAGCAGTACTTC. Translated: CASSPQLAGSSYEQYF. This rearrangement joins TRBV14 to TRBJ2-7; TRBD2 aligns across 9 bases. The CDR3 runs to 16 residues. Looked up from germline, CDR1 is SGHDN and CDR2 is FVKESK. The ends lost 4 bases at V and 0 bases at J; junction bases unmatched: 7.